These 2 T cell receptor beta chains were sequenced from one sample in a study of blood T cell repertoires in COVID-19. Sequencing was performed with immunoSEQ multiplex PCR; in TCRdb, only in-frame clones are kept and a portion is missing. Of over 70,000 clones listed, 65% to 90% are singletons. Sequenced material: peripheral blood. The origin of the receptors is a man aged 25-45 years with COVID-19, enrolled during active disease.

The V gene is TRBV2, the J gene TRBJ1-2, with a weak D call TRBD1 (6 bases). The V end was cut by 6 bases, the J end by 1 base, with 21 bases between. CDR3 length: 17 amino acids. Germline CDR1 SNHLY, CDR2 FYNNEI. CDR3 nucleotide sequence: TGTGCCAGCAGGAAGGTACAGGGCATAACCATTAACTATGGCTACACCTTC. Translating it yields CASRKVQGITINYGYTF.

The CDR3 here is CASSFRVGGLAGDEQFF. Here the CDR3 DNA reads TGTGCCAGCAGCTTTCGAGTTGGCGGGCTAGCGGGAGATGAGCAGTTCTTC. V is TRBV7-6 and J is TRBJ2-1, with TRBD2 identical over 10 bases. J lost 8 bases, V lost 3 bases, and 13 bases had no gene match. CDR1 is SGHVS and CDR2 is FNYEAQ in the germline V gene. The CDR3 is 17 amino acids.